These T cell receptor beta chains were read from a single sample in a study of cytomegalovirus exposure and HLA in healthy donors. Clones were sequenced by immunoSEQ multiplex PCR, and TCRdb holds only the in-frame ones, with some missing. The sample table includes 65,000 to 95,000 clones. Sequencing was done on a sample of PBMCs. The receptor set was obtained from a woman aged 60-70 years in good health and CMV-seronegative. Each CDR3 is given with its conserved first and last residue. The D gene is left open where the match is weak.

v_call	j_call	d_call	cdr3_length	cdr3_nt	cdr3_aa
TRBV28	TRBJ1-2	NA	15	TGTGCCAGCAGCCCGGGGGGGGCGAGGTCCTATGGCTACACCTTC	CASSPGGARSYGYTF
TRBV27	TRBJ2-7	TRBD2	14	TGTGCCAGCTGGGGGACTAGCGGGGGCTACGAGCAGTACTTC	CASWGTSGGYEQYF
TRBV28	TRBJ1-5	TRBD1	19	TGTGCCAGCAGTCCGACGGGACAGGGGATTCCCGTTCTAAATCAGCCCCAGCATTTT	CASSPTGQGIPVLNQPQHF
TRBV19	TRBJ2-5	NA	14	TGTGCCAGTAGTATTCAGGGTGCCTTAGAGACCCAGTACTTC	CASSIQGALETQYF
TRBV2	TRBJ1-2	NA	12	TGTGCCAGCGATGAGGGAGCCCATGGCTACACCTTC	CASDEGAHGYTF
TRBV5-1	TRBJ2-2	NA	15	TGCGCCAGCAGCTTGAACTACGGGAACACCGGGGAGCTGTTTTTT	CASSLNYGNTGELFF
TRBV11-2	TRBJ2-5	NA	11	TGTGCCAGCAGCCCTCAAGAGACCCAGTACTTC	CASSPQETQYF
TRBV28	TRBJ2-4	NA	15	TGTGCCAGCAGTCCCCATCGGACAGACAAAAACATTCAGTACTTC	CASSPHRTDKNIQYF
TRBV28	TRBJ2-3	NA	15	TGTGCCAGCAGTTTAGACGGGAGAGGCACAGATACGCAGTATTTT	CASSLDGRGTDTQYF
TRBV5-4	TRBJ1-2	TRBD1	13	TGTGCCAGCACTGCGACAGGGGGCTATGGCTACACCTTC	CASTATGGYGYTF
TRBV6-6	TRBJ1-3	NA	15	TGTGCCAGCAGTTACTCGACAGGCTCTGGAAACACCATATATTTT	CASSYSTGSGNTIYF
TRBV9	TRBJ2-1	NA	17	TGTGCCAGCAGCGCAACCAAGGGGGGAGGGTCCTACAATGAGCAGTTCTTC	CASSATKGGGSYNEQFF
TRBV6-5	TRBJ1-2	NA	15	TGTGCCAGCAGTTACTCATTTCAGGGGAACTATGGCTACACCTTC	CASSYSFQGNYGYTF
TRBV6-1	TRBJ2-3	NA	14	TGTGCCAGCAGTGAAGGGGCGAACACAGATACGCAGTATTTT	CASSEGANTDTQYF
TRBV5-1	TRBJ2-6	TRBD1	17	TGCGCCAGCTATACCGGGACAGGGTCCTCTGGGGCCAACGTCCTGACTTTC	CASYTGTGSSGANVLTF
TRBV5-4	TRBJ2-3	TRBD1	15	TGTGCCAGCAGCTATAAGGGACAGGGGACAGATACGCAGTATTTT	CASSYKGQGTDTQYF
TRBV7-8	TRBJ1-3	TRBD1	18	TGTGCCAGCAGCATGCGGGACAGGGGCCGAAGCTCTGGAAACACCATATATTTT	CASSMRDRGRSSGNTIYF
TRBV5-1	TRBJ2-1	NA	12	TGCGCCAGCAGCTTGGACTACGGTGAGCAGTTCTTC	CASSLDYGEQFF
TRBV18	TRBJ2-7	NA	12	TGTGCCAGCTCAGCCGACAGAGACGAGCAGTACTTC	CASSADRDEQYF
TRBV10-3	TRBJ2-7	NA	15	TGTGCCATCAGTGAGTCGACGAGGGTATCGGGGGAGCAGTACTTC	CAISESTRVSGEQYF
TRBV30	TRBJ2-1	NA	19	TGTGCCTGGAGTGGCCCTATGAGGGGGAGAGACGGCTCCTACAATGAGCAGTTCTTC	CAWSGPMRGRDGSYNEQFF
TRBV18	TRBJ1-1	NA	15	TGTGCCAGCTCACCCTCAGTCGCAGGGATGACTGAAGCTTTCTTT	CASSPSVAGMTEAFF
TRBV2	TRBJ2-7	TRBD1	14	TGTGCCAGCAGTGCGGACAGGATCATCTACGAGCAGTACTTC	CASSADRIIYEQYF
TRBV2	TRBJ2-4	NA	14	TGTGCCAGCAACAGGGAAAGGGACAAAAACATTCAGTACTTC	CASNRERDKNIQYF
TRBV30	TRBJ2-1	TRBD2	14	TGTGCCTGGAGTGTACTAGCGGGAGTTGATGAGCAGTTCTTC	CAWSVLAGVDEQFF
TRBV11-2	TRBJ2-5	TRBD2	14	TGTGCCAGCAGCTCCCCTAGCGGCGAAGAGACCCAGTACTTC	CASSSPSGEETQYF
TRBV18	TRBJ1-4	NA	12	TGTGCCAGCTCCGGGACTAATGAAAAACTGTTTTTT	CASSGTNEKLFF
TRBV10-3	TRBJ2-5	NA	14	TGTGCCATCAGTGATCGGACAGTAAAAGAGACCCAGTACTTC	CAISDRTVKETQYF
TRBV11-2	TRBJ2-1	TRBD2	19	TGTGCCAGCAGTTCGAATACCCTAGCGGGGGGGGGTGCCTACAATGAGCAGTTCTTC	CASSSNTLAGGGAYNEQFF
TRBV6-1	TRBJ2-5	NA	18	TGTGCCAGCAGTGGATTCCGAGGTCAGCGGGTTCGAGGAGAGACCCAGTACTTC	CASSGFRGQRVRGETQYF
TRBV28	TRBJ1-1	NA	14	TGTGCCAGCAGGCCCGACAGGATATCTACTGAAGCTTTCTTT	CASRPDRISTEAFF
TRBV19	TRBJ2-5	TRBD2	16	TGTGCCAGTAGTATAGACTGGACTAGCGGACAAGAGACCCAGTACTTC	CASSIDWTSGQETQYF
TRBV19	TRBJ2-2	TRBD2	20	TGTGCCAGTAGTCCCCGAGGACTAGCGGGAGGGCCCTCATGGACCGGGGAGCTGTTTTTT	CASSPRGLAGGPSWTGELFF
TRBV6-5	TRBJ2-5	TRBD1	14	TGTGCCAGCAGTTTCCAGGGGGCTGGAGAGACCCAGTACTTC	CASSFQGAGETQYF
TRBV19	TRBJ1-6	TRBD1	15	TGTGCCAGTAGGGACGAGGGACAGGATAATTCACCCCTCCACTTT	CASRDEGQDNSPLHF
TRBV6-1	TRBJ1-2	TRBD1	14	TGTGCCAGCAGTGAATTAGACAGGGAAGGTGGCTACACCTTC	CASSELDREGGYTF
TRBV28	TRBJ2-4	TRBD2	13	TGTGCCAGCTCTCGGACTAGTATTGGCATTCAGTACTTC	CASSRTSIGIQYF
TRBV6-5	TRBJ2-1	TRBD2	15	TGTGCCAGCAGCCCCACCGGGAGGGCCTACAATGAGCAGTTCTTC	CASSPTGRAYNEQFF
TRBV19	TRBJ1-1	NA	14	TGTGCCAGTATCCTCGGACAGACGAACACTGAAGCTTTCTTT	CASILGQTNTEAFF
TRBV28	TRBJ1-1	NA	12	TGTGCCAGCAGTTTGTTTAGCACTGAAGCTTTCTTT	CASSLFSTEAFF
TRBV29-1	TRBJ2-1	NA	14	TGCAGCGTTGAAGTACAGGGTGTCGACCGTGAGCAGTTCTTC	CSVEVQGVDREQFF
TRBV10-3	TRBJ2-7	NA	12	TGTGCCATCAGTCAAGGGGCCTACGAGCAGTACTTC	CAISQGAYEQYF
TRBV6-5	TRBJ1-6	NA	13	TGTGCCAGCAGAAGGGGCGGTAATTCACCCCTCCACTTT	CASRRGGNSPLHF
TRBV21-1	TRBJ1-1	NA	12	TGTGCCAGCAGGGGCATGAACACTGAAGCTTTCTTT	CASRGMNTEAFF
TRBV7-2	TRBJ1-4	TRBD1	15	TGTGCCAGCAGCACCCAGGGGGCGCGGGATGAAAAACTGTTTTTT	CASSTQGARDEKLFF
TRBV9	TRBJ1-5	NA	16	TGTGCCAGCTTGGGGGGGGCGCGGGTTAGCAATCAGCCCCAGCATTTT	CASLGGARVSNQPQHF
TRBV6-5	TRBJ1-2	NA	14	TGTGCCAGCAGCCCCCAGGGCAGTCCTTATGGCTACACCTTC	CASSPQGSPYGYTF
TRBV7-6	TRBJ2-5	TRBD2	13	TGTGCCAGCAGCTTAGAATGGGAGGGGACCCAGTACTTC	CASSLEWEGTQYF
TRBV7-9	TRBJ2-7	TRBD2	16	TGTGCCAGCAGCTTAGGGGGTCGCGGGAGTCGCTACGAGCAGTACTTC	CASSLGGRGSRYEQYF
TRBV10-3	TRBJ2-7	NA	15	TGTGCCATCAGTGAGATGATAGCCGGATCGGACGAGCAGTACTTC	CAISEMIAGSDEQYF
TRBV18	TRBJ1-2	TRBD1	13	TGTGCCAGCTCACCGACAGGGGACTATGGCTACACCTTC	CASSPTGDYGYTF